This note documents a single T cell receptor beta chain sequence. What it binds is not known. This sample was included in a study of CD8+ T cells in alopecia areata. Whole-study findings and limits: For lesional scalp, especially alopecia totalis/universalis, clonality was higher than in normal scalp.

Trimming removed 3 bases at V and 0 bases at J, with 3 bases between. Germline lookup yields CDR1 SGHTA and CDR2 FQGTGA. The CDR3 has 14 amino acids. Reverse transcription of extracted RNA yielded cDNA, which provided the sequencing template. TCRdb keeps only in-frame clones here, not all; method: immunoSEQ multiplex PCR. The data contain 140,000 to 150,000 clones, 51% of them singletons. V and J are TRBV7-3 and TRBJ2-6; no definite D call. The sequenced sample was CD4+ T cells sorted from blood, obtained at week 0. The clonotype was recovered from a human donor with alopecia areata. CDR3 residues: CASSFTSGANVLTF. CDR3 DNA: TGTGCCAGCAGCTTTACCTCTGGGGCCAACGTCCTGACTTTC.